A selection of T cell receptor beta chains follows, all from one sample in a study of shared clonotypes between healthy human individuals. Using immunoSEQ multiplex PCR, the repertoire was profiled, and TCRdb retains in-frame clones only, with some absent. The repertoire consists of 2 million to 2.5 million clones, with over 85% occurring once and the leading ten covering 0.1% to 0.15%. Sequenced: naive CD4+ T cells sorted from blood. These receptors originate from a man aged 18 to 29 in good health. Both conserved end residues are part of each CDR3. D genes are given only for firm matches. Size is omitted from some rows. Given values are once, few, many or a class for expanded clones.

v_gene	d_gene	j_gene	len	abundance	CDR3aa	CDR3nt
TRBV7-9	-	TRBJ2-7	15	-	CASSSFKTATYEQYF	TGTGCCAGCAGCTCATTCAAGACAGCAACCTACGAGCAGTACTTC
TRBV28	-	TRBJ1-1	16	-	CASSLEGSGPTGEAFF	TGTGCCAGCAGTTTAGAGGGGAGTGGGCCAACGGGTGAAGCTTTCTTT
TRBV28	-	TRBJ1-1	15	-	CASSLFRVGNTEAFF	TGTGCCAGCAGTTTATTCAGGGTGGGGAACACTGAAGCTTTCTTT
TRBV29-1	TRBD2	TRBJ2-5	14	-	CSAIVAGGIETQYF	TGCAGCGCAATTGTAGCGGGAGGGATAGAGACCCAGTACTTC
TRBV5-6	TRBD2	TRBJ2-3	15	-	CASSLWLAGSDTQYF	TGTGCCAGCAGCTTGTGGCTAGCGGGGTCAGATACGCAGTATTTT
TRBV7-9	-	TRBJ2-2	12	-	CASSYNTGELFF	TGTGCCAGCAGCTATAACACCGGGGAGCTGTTTTTT
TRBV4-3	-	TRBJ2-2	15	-	CASSPKTGNTGELFF	TGCGCCAGCAGCCCTAAGACAGGGAACACCGGGGAGCTGTTTTTT
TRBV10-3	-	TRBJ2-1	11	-	CATAGGGWEFF	TGTGCCACCGCAGGTGGGGGATGGGAGTTCTTC
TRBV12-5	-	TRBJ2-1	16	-	CASGFRTPSSYNEQFF	TGTGCTAGTGGTTTCCGGACGCCGAGCTCCTACAATGAGCAGTTCTTC
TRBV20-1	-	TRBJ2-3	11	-	CSADFADTQYF	TGCAGTGCTGACTTCGCAGATACGCAGTATTTT
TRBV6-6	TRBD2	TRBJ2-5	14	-	CASQGPSGGETQYF	TGTGCCAGCCAGGGGCCTAGCGGGGGGGAAACCCAGTACTTC
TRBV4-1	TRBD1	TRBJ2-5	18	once	CASSQGAKTGGEQETQYF	TGCGCCAGCAGCCAAGGGGCGAAAACAGGGGGTGAACAAGAGACCCAGTACTTC
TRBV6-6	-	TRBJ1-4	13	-	CASRRPYNEKLFF	TGTGCCAGCAGAAGACCTTATAATGAAAAACTGTTTTTT
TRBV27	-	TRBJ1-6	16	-	CASRIRTALYNSPLHF	TGTGCCAGCAGAATTCGGACAGCCCTCTATAATTCACCCCTCCACTTT
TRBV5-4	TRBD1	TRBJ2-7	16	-	CASSRETGGLTYEQYF	TGTGCCAGCAGCAGGGAGACAGGGGGGCTCACCTACGAGCAGTACTTC
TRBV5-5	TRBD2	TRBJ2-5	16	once	CASSLMASGAQETQYF	TGTGCCAGCAGCTTGATGGCTAGCGGGGCCCAAGAGACCCAGTACTTC
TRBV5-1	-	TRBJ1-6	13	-	CASSVVWGSPLHF	TGCGCCAGCAGCGTGGTTTGGGGTTCACCCCTCCACTTT
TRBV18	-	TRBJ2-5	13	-	CASSPPSEETQYF	TGTGCCAGCTCACCACCGTCTGAAGAGACCCAGTACTTC
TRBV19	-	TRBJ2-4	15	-	CASSIGELTKNIQYF	TGTGCCAGTAGTATCGGGGAATTAACCAAAAACATTCAGTACTTC
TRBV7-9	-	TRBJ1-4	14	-	CASSLAGINEKLFF	TGTGCCAGCAGCTTAGCAGGGATTAATGAAAAACTGTTTTTT
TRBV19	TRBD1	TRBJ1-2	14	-	CASTGDSNNYGYTF	TGTGCCAGTACCGGGGACAGCAATAACTATGGCTACACCTTC
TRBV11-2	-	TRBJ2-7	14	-	CASSLPGAGHEQYF	TGTGCCAGCAGCTTACCCGGCGCGGGCCACGAGCAGTACTTC
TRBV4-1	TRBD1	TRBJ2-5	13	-	CASSLTGPETQYF	TGCGCCAGCAGCCTGACAGGGCCGGAGACCCAGTACTTC
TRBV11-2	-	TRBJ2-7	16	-	CASSSSRGWTAYEQYF	TGTGCCAGCAGCTCGTCCAGGGGTTGGACAGCCTACGAGCAGTACTTC
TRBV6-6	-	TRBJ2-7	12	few	CASSYGVDEQYF	TGTGCCAGCAGTTACGGGGTGGACGAGCAGTACTTC
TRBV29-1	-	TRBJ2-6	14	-	CSVPGGSGANVLTF	TGCAGCGTCCCGGGTGGATCTGGGGCCAACGTCCTGACTTTC
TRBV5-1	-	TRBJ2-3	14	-	CASKQGSSTDTQYF	TGCGCCAGCAAACAGGGTTCTAGCACAGATACGCAGTATTTT
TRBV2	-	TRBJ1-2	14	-	CASSEAGPTFGYTF	TGTGCCAGCAGTGAAGCGGGACCCACCTTTGGCTACACCTTC
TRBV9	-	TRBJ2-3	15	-	CASSVAPSVTDTQYF	TGTGCCAGCAGCGTAGCGCCCTCGGTCACAGATACGCAGTATTTT
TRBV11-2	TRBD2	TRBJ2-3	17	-	CASSPLTTGGGTDTQYF	TGTGCCAGCAGCCCGCTGACTACGGGAGGTGGGACAGATACGCAGTATTTT
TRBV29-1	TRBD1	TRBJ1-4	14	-	CSVDRTGMGEKLFF	TGCAGCGTTGATCGGACAGGGATGGGTGAAAAACTGTTTTTT
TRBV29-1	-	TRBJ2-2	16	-	CSVEGPGGGLTGELFF	TGCAGCGTTGAAGGGCCGGGGGGCGGCCTCACCGGGGAGCTGTTTTTT
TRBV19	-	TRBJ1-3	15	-	CATEDGGMVGNTIYF	TGTGCCACAGAAGATGGAGGAATGGTGGGAAACACCATATATTTT
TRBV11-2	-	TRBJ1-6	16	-	CASSLDSNSYNSPLHF	TGTGCCAGCAGCTTAGATTCGAATTCCTATAATTCACCCCTCCACTTT
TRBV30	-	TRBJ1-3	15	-	CAWSVGDANGNTIYF	TGTGCCTGGAGTGTGGGGGACGCAAATGGGAACACCATATATTTT
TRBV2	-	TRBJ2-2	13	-	CASSPGDTGELFF	TGTGCCAGCAGTCCCGGAGACACCGGGGAGCTGTTTTTT
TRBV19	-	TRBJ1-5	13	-	CASTLEGYQPQHF	TGTGCCAGTACTCTAGAGGGATATCAGCCCCAGCATTTT
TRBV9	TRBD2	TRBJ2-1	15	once	CASSVKGLDYNEQFF	TGTGCCAGCAGCGTAAAGGGACTAGATTACAATGAGCAGTTCTTC
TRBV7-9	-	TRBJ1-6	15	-	CASSLESRLNSPLHF	TGTGCCAGCAGCTTAGAATCCAGGCTAAATTCACCCCTCCACTTT
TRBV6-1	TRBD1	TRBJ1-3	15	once	CASSEDRGSGNTIYF	TGTGCCAGCAGTGAAGACAGGGGGTCGGGAAACACCATATATTTT
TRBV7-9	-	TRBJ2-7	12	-	CASSTGMGEQYF	TGTGCCAGCAGCACAGGGATGGGCGAGCAGTACTTC
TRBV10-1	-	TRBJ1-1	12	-	CASSDMGTEAFF	TGCGCCAGCAGTGATATGGGCACTGAAGCTTTCTTT
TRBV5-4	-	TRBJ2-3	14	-	CASSLDRVTDTQYF	TGTGCCAGCAGCTTGGATCGTGTGACAGATACGCAGTATTTT
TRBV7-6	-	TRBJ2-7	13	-	CASSPSPTYEQYF	TGTGCCAGCAGCCCCTCCCCGACCTACGAGCAGTACTTC
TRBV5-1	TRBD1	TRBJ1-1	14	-	CASSRTGEYTEAFF	TGCGCCAGCAGTAGGACAGGGGAATACACTGAAGCTTTCTTT